The source of this T cell receptor beta chain is a study of response to subunit inactivated influenza vaccine. TCRdb independently ran MiXCR on the RT-PCR reads; one entry per CDR3 protein. The data show under 200,000 distinct CDR3 sequences, approximately 12% seen once. The CDR3 totals 16 residues. J gave up 5 bases and V 5 bases, and 10 bases lay outside the gene matches. Germline lookup yields CDR1 SGHAT and CDR2 FQNNGV. These records were also assigned to another study, of T cells expressing NK-cell markers. That report adds: Beta-chain TCR cDNA was generated via 5'RACE template switching with UMIs.

Here the sequenced sample was CD8+ T cells sorted from PBMCs, taken 11 to 12 days after vaccination. The TCR was taken from a man in his fifties or sixties who received an inactivated influenza vaccine. The chain recombines TRBV11-2 with TRBJ2-1; 9 bases match TRBD2. Here the CDR3 DNA reads TGTGCCAGCAGCCCAACCCTAGCGGGGAACAACAATGAGCAGTTCTTC. Its protein is CASSPTLAGNNNEQFF.